The following is a T cell receptor beta chain sequence with its context. Its antigen is currently unknown. The sample comes from a study of T cell repertoires in cytomegalovirus infection. Study-wide context: The authors relied on CMV epitopes, both recently identified HLA-C-restricted and well-studied HLA-B-restricted. It can be stated that public TCR beta signatures indicated CMV infection as well as a matching HLA type. Study results and limitations: Accumulated public TCR beta family frequency recognized individuals carrying CMV together with the relevant HLA.

The V gene lost 5 bases and the J gene lost 0 bases, with 8 bases spanning the gap. The CDR3 runs to 14 residues. Germline V lookup: CDR1 MNHEY, CDR2 SMNVEV (reference sequence). TCRdb reprocessed the reads via MiXCR and lists one record per CDR3 protein. In the table there are some 480,000 distinct CDR3 sequences, about 33% of which are singletons. Material: cultured PBMCs, obtained from culture after CMV antigen stimulation. This rearrangement joins TRBV27 to TRBJ1-5, with D unclear. The sequence derives from a human donor in good health (CMV status not recorded). Some clones in this sample may be carry-over from other donors' samples. The CDR3 coding sequence is TGTGCCAGCAGTCTACGCTATAGCAATCAGCCCCAGCATTTT. Protein sequence: CASSLRYSNQPQHF.